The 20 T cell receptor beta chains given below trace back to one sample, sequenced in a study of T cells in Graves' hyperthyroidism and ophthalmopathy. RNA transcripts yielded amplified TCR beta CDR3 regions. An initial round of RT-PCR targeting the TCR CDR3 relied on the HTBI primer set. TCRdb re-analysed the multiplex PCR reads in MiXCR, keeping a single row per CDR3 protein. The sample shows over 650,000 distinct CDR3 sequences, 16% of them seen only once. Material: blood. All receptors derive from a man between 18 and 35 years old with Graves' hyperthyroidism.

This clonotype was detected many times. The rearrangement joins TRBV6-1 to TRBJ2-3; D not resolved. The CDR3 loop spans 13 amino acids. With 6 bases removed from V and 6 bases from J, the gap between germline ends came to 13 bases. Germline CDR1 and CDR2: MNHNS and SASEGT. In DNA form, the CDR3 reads TGTGCCAGCAGGTCTTCCTTGGGGGATACGCAGTATTTT. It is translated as CASRSSLGDTQYF.

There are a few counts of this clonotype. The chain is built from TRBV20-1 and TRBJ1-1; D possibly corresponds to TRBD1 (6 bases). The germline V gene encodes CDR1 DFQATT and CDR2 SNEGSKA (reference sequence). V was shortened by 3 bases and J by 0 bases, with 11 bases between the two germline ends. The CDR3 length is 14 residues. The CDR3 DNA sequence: TGCAGTGCTAGCAGGGGAAAGATGAACACTGAAGCTTTCTTT. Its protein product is CSASRGKMNTEAFF.

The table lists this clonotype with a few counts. CDR3 bases: TGCGCCAGCAGCGTCGGGACAGGGAGAGAGACCCAGTACTTC. Encoded protein: CASSVGTGRETQYF. The V call is TRBV5-1, the J call TRBJ2-5; 9 nucleotides match TRBD1. There are 14 residues in the CDR3. The V segment lost 4 bases and the J segment 4 bases; nucleotides outside the gene matches: 5. The germline V gene has CDR1 SGHRS and CDR2 YFSETQ.

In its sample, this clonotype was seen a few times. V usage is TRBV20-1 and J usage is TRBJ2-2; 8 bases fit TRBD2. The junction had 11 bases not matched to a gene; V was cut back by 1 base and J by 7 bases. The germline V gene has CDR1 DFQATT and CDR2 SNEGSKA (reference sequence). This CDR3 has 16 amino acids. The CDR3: CSARARAGGVDGELFF. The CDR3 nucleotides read TGCAGTGCTAGAGCCCGGGCGGGAGGAGTCGACGGGGAGCTGTTTTTT.

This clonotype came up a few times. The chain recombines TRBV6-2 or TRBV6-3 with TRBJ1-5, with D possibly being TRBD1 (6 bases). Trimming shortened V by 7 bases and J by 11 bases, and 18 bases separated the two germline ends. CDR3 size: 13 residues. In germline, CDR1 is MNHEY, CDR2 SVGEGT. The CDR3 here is CASTLTGFGAQHF. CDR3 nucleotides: TGTGCCAGCACGCTCACAGGGTTCGGGGCCCAGCATTTT.

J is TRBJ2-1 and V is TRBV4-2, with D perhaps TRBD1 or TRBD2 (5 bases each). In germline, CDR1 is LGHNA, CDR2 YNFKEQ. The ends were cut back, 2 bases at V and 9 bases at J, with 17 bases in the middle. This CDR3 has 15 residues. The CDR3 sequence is CASSQQRGSNGEQFF. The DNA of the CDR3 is TGTGCCAGCAGCCAACAGAGGGGATCAAATGGTGAGCAGTTCTTC.

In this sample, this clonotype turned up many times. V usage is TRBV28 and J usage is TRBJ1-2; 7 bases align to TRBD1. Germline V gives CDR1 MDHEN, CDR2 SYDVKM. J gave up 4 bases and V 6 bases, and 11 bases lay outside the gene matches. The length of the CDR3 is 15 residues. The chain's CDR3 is CASSQNRGAPYGYTF. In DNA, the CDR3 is TGTGCCAGCAGCCAAAACAGGGGCGCCCCCTATGGCTACACCTTC.

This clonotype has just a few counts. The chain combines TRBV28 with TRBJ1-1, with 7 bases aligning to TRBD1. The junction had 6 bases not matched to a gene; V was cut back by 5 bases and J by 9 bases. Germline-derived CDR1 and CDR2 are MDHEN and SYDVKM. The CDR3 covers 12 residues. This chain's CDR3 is CASSPQTGKAFF. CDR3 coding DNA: TGTGCCAGCAGTCCCCAGACAGGGAAAGCTTTCTTT.

This chain's CDR3 is CATSDRPRQGLHEKLFF. The CDR3 DNA sequence: TGTGCCACCAGTGATCGACCCCGACAGGGACTCCATGAAAAACTGTTTTTT. The gene calls are TRBV24-1 and TRBJ1-4; 7 bases fit TRBD1. With 3 bases clipped from V and 6 bases from J, the junction kept 12 bases outside the gene matches. This CDR3 comprises 17 residues. From germline, CDR1 is KGHDR and CDR2 SFDVKD.

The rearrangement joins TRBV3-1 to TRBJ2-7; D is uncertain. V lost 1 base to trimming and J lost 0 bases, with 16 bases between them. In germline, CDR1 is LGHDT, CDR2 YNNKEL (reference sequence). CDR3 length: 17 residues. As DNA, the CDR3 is TGTGCCAGCAGCCAAGCCCGTGGTACTGGAAACTCCTACGAGCAGTACTTC. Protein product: CASSQARGTGNSYEQYF.

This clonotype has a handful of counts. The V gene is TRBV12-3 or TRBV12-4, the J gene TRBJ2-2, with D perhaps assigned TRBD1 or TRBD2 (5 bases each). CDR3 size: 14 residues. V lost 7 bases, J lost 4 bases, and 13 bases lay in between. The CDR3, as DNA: TGTGCCAGCAACTTCGGGACGCTCACCGGGGAGCTGTTTTTT. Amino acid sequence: CASNFGTLTGELFF.

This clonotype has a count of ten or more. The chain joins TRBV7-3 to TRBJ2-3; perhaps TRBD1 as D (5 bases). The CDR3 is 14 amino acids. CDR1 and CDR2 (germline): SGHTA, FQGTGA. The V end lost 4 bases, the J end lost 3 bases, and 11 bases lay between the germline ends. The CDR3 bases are TGTGCCAGCAGCTCTGGGTCAGGGACAGATACGCAGTATTTT. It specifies CASSSGSGTDTQYF.

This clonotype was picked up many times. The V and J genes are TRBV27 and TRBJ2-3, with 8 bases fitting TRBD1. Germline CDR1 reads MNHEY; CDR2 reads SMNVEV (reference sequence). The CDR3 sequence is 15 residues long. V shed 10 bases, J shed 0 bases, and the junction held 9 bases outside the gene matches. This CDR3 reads CATWEDRASTDTQYF. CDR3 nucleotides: TGTGCCACCTGGGAGGACAGGGCAAGCACAGATACGCAGTATTTT.

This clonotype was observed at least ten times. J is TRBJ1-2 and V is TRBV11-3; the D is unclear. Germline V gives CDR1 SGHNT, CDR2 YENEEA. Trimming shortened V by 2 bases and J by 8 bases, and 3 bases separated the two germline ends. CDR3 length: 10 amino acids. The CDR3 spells CASSLSGYTF. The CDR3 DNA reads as TGTGCCAGCAGCTTATCCGGCTACACCTTC.

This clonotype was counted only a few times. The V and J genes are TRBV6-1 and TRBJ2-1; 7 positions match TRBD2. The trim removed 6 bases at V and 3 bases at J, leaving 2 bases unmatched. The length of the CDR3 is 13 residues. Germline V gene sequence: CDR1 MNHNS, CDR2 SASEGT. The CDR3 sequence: CASSGLGYNEQFF. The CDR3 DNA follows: TGTGCCAGCAGCGGACTAGGCTACAATGAGCAGTTCTTC.

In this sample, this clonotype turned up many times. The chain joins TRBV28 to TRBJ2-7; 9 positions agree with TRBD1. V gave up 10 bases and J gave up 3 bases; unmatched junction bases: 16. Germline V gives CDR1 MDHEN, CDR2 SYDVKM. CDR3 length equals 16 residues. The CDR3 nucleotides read TGTGCCATCACCTTGAGCCGGGACAGGGCACTCTACGAGCAGTACTTC. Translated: CAITLSRDRALYEQYF. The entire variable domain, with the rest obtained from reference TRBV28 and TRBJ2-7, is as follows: DVKVTQSSRYLVKRTGEKVFLECVQDMDHENMFWYRQDPGLGLRLIYFSYDVKMKEKGDIPEGYSVSREKKERFSLILESASTNQTSMYLCAITLSRDRALYEQYFGPGTRLTVT.

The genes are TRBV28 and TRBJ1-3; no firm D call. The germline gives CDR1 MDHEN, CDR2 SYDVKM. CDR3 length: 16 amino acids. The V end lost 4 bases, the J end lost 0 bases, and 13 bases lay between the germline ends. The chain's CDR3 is CASSSSKGLSGNTIYF. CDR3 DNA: TGTGCCAGCAGTTCCTCCAAAGGTCTCTCTGGAAACACCATATATTTT.

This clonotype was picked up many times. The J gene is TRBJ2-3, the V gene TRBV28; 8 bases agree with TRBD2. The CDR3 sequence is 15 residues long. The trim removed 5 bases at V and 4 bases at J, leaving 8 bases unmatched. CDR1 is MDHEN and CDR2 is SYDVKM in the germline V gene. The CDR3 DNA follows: TGTGCCAGCAGTCCGAGCGGGGGTATATCAGATACGCAGTATTTT. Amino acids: CASSPSGGISDTQYF.

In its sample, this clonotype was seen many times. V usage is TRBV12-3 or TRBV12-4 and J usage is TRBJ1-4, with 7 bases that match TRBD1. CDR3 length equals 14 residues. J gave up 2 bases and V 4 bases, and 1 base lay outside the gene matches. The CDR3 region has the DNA TGTGCCAGCAGTTGGACAGGCACTAATGAAAAACTGTTTTTT. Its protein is CASSWTGTNEKLFF.

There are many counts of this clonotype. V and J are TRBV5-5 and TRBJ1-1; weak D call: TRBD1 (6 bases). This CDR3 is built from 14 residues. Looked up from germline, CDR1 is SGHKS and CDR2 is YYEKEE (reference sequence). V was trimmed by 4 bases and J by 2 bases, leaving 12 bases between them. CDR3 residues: CASSHKGVNTEAFF. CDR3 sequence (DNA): TGTGCCAGCAGCCATAAGGGGGTAAACACTGAAGCTTTCTTT. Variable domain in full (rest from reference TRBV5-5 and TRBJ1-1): DAGVTQSPTHLIKTRGQQVTLRCSPISGHKSVSWYQQVLGQGPQFIFQYYEKEERGRGNFPDRFSARQFPNYSSELNVNALLLGDSALYLCASSHKGVNTEAFFGQGTRLTVV.